Below are 10 T cell receptor beta chains sequenced from a single sample in a study of response to subunit inactivated influenza vaccine. A single record per CDR3 protein comes from TCRdb applying MiXCR to the RT-PCR reads. The table lists just over 300,000 distinct CDR3 sequences, 20% to 25% of them singletons. This material consisted of PBMCs from blood, taken approximately 20 months after vaccination. The origin of the receptors is a man in his fifties or sixties who received an inactivated influenza vaccine.

This clonotype occurred a few times. The chain links TRBV11-2 to TRBJ1-4, with D hard to call. Trimming stripped 3 bases from V and 10 bases from J, with 24 bases between. The CDR3 contains 17 residues. Germline V gene lookup returns CDR1 SGHAT and CDR2 FQNNGV. The CDR3 nucleotides are TGTGCCAGCAGCTTCACCGGGTCGTTGGCTTCTGAGGGAAAACTGTTTTTT. It translates to CASSFTGSLASEGKLFF.

The chain has TRBV24-1 and TRBJ2-1, with TRBD2 as a possible D gene (7 bases). Trimming shortened V by 8 bases and J by 4 bases, and 26 bases separated the two germline ends. The CDR3 sequence is 18 residues long. Germline-derived CDR1 and CDR2 are KGHDR and SFDVKD. CDR3 coding DNA: TGTGCCACCAAGCTATCTTGGAGGGGGGGAGGGACTTACAATGAGCAGTTCTTC. Its protein product is CATKLSWRGGGTYNEQFF.

A remark on this clonotype: A much larger clone differs from this one at a single base, so this may be a read error. The chain combines TRBV7-2 with TRBJ1-1; D remains unclear. V was shortened by 5 bases and J by 0 bases, with 10 bases between the two germline ends. Germline loops: CDR1 SGHTA, CDR2 FQGNSA. This CDR3 is built from 14 residues. The CDR3 loop is CASSKRYMNTEAFF. The CDR3 nucleotides are TGTGCCAGCAGCAAACGATACATGAACACTGAAGCTTTCTTT. The full variable domain, its missing parts supplied by reference TRBV7-2 and TRBJ1-1, is GAGVSQSPSNKVTEKGKDVELRCDPISGHTALYWYRQSLGQGLEFLIYFQGNSAPDKSGLPSDRFSAERTGGSVSTLTIQRTQQEDSAVYLCASSKRYMNTEAFFGQGTRLTVV.

This chain uses TRBV5-1 with TRBJ2-3; D not certain. Germline V gene sequence: CDR1 SGHRS, CDR2 YFSETQ. The CDR3 is made up of 13 amino acids. V was pared by 0 bases and J by 4 bases, with 6 bases between. The CDR3 sequence is CASSLDLADTQYF. In DNA form, the CDR3 reads TGCGCCAGCAGCTTGGATCTAGCAGATACGCAGTATTTT.

The sample holds a few counts of this clonotype. The V call is TRBV20-1, the J call TRBJ2-5; the D is unclear. Germline lookup yields CDR1 DFQATT and CDR2 SNEGSKA (reference sequence). V shed 5 bases and J shed 0 bases, with 10 bases lying between them. The CDR3 is 13 amino acids. Written as DNA, the CDR3 is TGCAGTGCTTCTGCCGGTAACCAAGAGACCCAGTACTTC. Protein product: CSASAGNQETQYF.

CDR3 sequence: CASRPTGPGGELFF. Written as DNA, the CDR3 is TGTGCCAGCAGACCGACAGGGCCTGGCGGGGAGCTGTTTTTT. V and J are TRBV5-6 and TRBJ2-2; 7 positions match TRBD1. This CDR3 has 14 amino acids. Germline trimming cut 5 bases from V and 7 bases from J; bases unmatched to any gene: 8. Looked up from germline, CDR1 is SGHDT and CDR2 is YYEEEE.

The chain recombines TRBV11-2 with TRBJ1-4; D is uncertain. The CDR3 covers 13 residues. Trimming removed 0 bases at V and 10 bases at J, with 9 bases between. Looked up from germline, CDR1 is SGHAT and CDR2 is FQNNGV. CDR3 nucleotide sequence: TGTGCCAGCAGCTTAGATCTGCAGAGAAAACTGTTTTTT. Protein: CASSLDLQRKLFF. The whole variable domain, filled in from reference TRBV11-2 and TRBJ1-4, reads EAGVAQSPRYKIIEKRQSVAFWCNPISGHATLYWYQQILGQGPKLLIQFQNNGVVDDSQLPKDRFSAERLKGVDSTLKIQPAKLEDSAVYLCASSLDLQRKLFFGSGTQLSVL.

To note about this clonotype: The CDR3 ends on some other residue instead of the conserved phenylalanine or tryptophan, so this is likely a read error. The chain employs TRBV20-1 and TRBJ1-5; D is uncertain. Germline CDR1 reads DFQATT; CDR2 reads SNEGSKA (reference sequence). Trimming left V 3 bases short and J 1 base short, with 10 bases between. The CDR3 loop spans 14 amino acids. CDR3 sequence (DNA): TGCAGTGCTAGTTCGGGGTCGAGCAATCAGCCCCAGCATTTA. Its translation is CSASSGSSNQPQHL.

This chain joins TRBV5-1 and TRBJ2-5, with D maybe TRBD1 (5 bases). Germline CDR1 and CDR2: SGHRS and YFSETQ. The CDR3 length is 13 residues. The ends were cut back, 2 bases at V and 4 bases at J, with 9 bases in the middle. As DNA, the CDR3 is TGCGCCAGCAGCTTTGGGGCCCCAGAGACCCAGTACTTC. Amino acids: CASSFGAPETQYF. Looking up the rest from reference TRBV5-1 and TRBJ2-5 gives the full variable domain: KAGVTQTPRYLIKTRGQQVTLSCSPISGHRSVSWYQQTPGQGLQFLFEYFSETQRNKGNFPGRFSGRQFSNSRSEMNVSTLELGDSALYLCASSFGAPETQYFGPGTRLLVL.

This clonotype turned up a few times. The J gene is TRBJ2-3, the V gene TRBV25-1; D is undetermined. CDR3 length: 14 residues. V lost 1 base and J 4 bases, leaving 9 bases between the germline ends. The germline V gene has CDR1 MGHDK and CDR2 SYGVNS. The DNA for the CDR3 is TGTGCCAGCAGTGAATTTAGGACGGCAGATACGCAGTATTTT. Translated: CASSEFRTADTQYF.